This TCR beta chain is drawn from a study of identical twins. Study results and limitations: Less excess twin sharing appeared in beta out-of-frame sequences.

Notes on this clonotype: No antigen is known for it.

Germline CDR1 GTSNPN, CDR2 SVGIG (reference sequence). Trimming pared 3 bases from V and 4 bases from J, leaving 13 bases between. CDR3 length: 13 amino acids. In TCRdb, the 5' RACE reads were re-called with MiXCR into one record per CDR3 protein. The sample records 450,000 or so distinct CDR3 sequences, 14% being singletons. These data also featured in a second study, about yellow fever vaccine responses in identical twins.

Input material: CD4+ T cells sorted from blood. The rearrangement links TRBV30 to TRBJ2-7; D remains unclear. The TCR originated in a woman aged 18-29 years in good health. The CDR3 loop reads CAWRTGSSYEQYF. CDR3 nucleotide sequence: TGTGCCTGGAGGACCGGGTCCTCGTACGAGCAGTACTTC.